The sequence of this TCR beta chain was determined in a study of identical twins (dated by TCRdb to the mid-2010s). About the full investigation: To test whether fetal clonotypes persist, the study used deep sequencing on TCR alpha and beta repertoires from monozygotic twins, unrelated adults of various ages, and cord blood. To rule out contamination, replicate twin experiments were performed at different times with different library preparation protocols. The research as a whole found: Abundant cord blood beta clonotypes had fewer insertions, young adult naive repertoires showed a similar but weaker trend, and memory repertoires showed no such trend. Compared with coincidental sharing between unrelated individuals, an excess of low generation-probability sequences was observed among out-of-frame TCR alpha sequences shared between twins. Zero-insertion analyses could be partly confounded by invariant T cells such as MAIT and iNKT, although diverse VJ usage argued against such confounding for most clonotypes. In monozygotic twins, recombination models systematically underestimated out-of-frame TCR alpha sharing, but the models matched the sharing seen between unrelated individuals. The excess sharing between twins in beta out-of-frame sequences was weaker because fewer shared sequences reduced the signal-to-noise ratio. Conclusions relied on cross-sectional statistical analysis, since the same donors could not be followed over many years.

At the junction V is shortened by 6 bases and J by 5 bases, with 15 bases in between. For CDR1 and CDR2, the germline V gene lists ENHRY and SYGVKD. The CDR3 contains 14 residues, cysteine and phenylalanine counted. Just the 42-base CDR3 DNA is kept, in frame starting at base 1. For this clonotype: It has no known antigen specificity. Base qualities are not recorded, but no much larger clone differs from it by a single base.

Every donor was a healthy Caucasian. Using Miltenyi CD45RO+ enrichment and human naive T-cell isolation kits, memory (CD45RO+) and naive T cells were isolated from PBMC. The method behind the library was 5' RACE. TCRdb shows the sequencer as Illumina HiSeq 2000. A universal primer binding site was introduced by template switching, and a unique molecular identifier was present in the final cDNA, enabling accurate counting of TCR cDNA molecules. Specific primers in the conserved constant-segment region were used to synthesize first-strand cDNA for the TCR alpha and beta chains. Each cDNA library was double barcoded, with a SMART-Mk sample barcode plus Illumina barcodes, to control for contamination. TruSeq adapter sequences and Illumina sample barcodes were added in two successive PCR steps. The TCR alpha and beta cDNA libraries were sequenced on the Illumina HiSeq platform using custom primers. Per the original workflow: Raw reads were processed with MiGEC to extract unique molecular identifiers, and MiXCR was used to determine CDR3 positions. For each individual, recombination models were inferred using an EM algorithm with the repgenHMM and IGoR tools. The tcR package in R was used for shared clonotype analysis, with sharing normalized by the product of cloneset sizes. To study raw recombination free of thymic and clonal selection effects, out-of-frame nonproductive sequences were analyzed. TCRdb reworked the public reads: Q25 trimming with fastp, MiXCR clone assembly, productive beta chains retained. Each record represents a unique CDR3 protein, reported with the most common genes and DNA among its rows. The authors' filters were not applied to this entry. The sample table holds around 240,000 distinct CDR3 sequences, of which roughly a tenth were seen once. The ten largest clones add up to 10% of the sample.

The clonotype was recovered from a man between 50 and 59 years old in good health. Input material: memory T cells sorted from blood. The cell subset or site label corresponds to: CD45RO+ enriched T cells. The chain is assembled from TRBV10-3 and TRBJ2-3, with no confidently assigned D gene. In nucleotide form, the sequence is TGTGCCATCAGCGAAGGGATGGCGATAGATACGCAGTATTTT. It specifies CAISEGMAIDTQYF.